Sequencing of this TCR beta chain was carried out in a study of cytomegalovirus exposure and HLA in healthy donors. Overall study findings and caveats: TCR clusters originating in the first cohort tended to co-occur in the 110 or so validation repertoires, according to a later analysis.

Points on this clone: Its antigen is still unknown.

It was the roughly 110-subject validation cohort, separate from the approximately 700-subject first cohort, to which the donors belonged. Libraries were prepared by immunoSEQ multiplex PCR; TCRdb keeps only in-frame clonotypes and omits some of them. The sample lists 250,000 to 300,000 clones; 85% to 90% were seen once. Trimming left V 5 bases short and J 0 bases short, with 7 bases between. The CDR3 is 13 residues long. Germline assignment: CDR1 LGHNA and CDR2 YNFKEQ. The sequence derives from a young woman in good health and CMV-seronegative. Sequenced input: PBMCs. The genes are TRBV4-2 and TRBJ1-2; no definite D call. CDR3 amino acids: CASSGHANYGYTF. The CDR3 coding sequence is TGTGCCAGCAGCGGGCACGCTAACTATGGCTACACCTTC.